This TCR beta chain was recovered during a study of T cell repertoires in cytomegalovirus infection. Study in general: Matching HLA type, along with CMV infection, was indicated by public TCR beta signatures.

Details on this clonotype: What it recognizes is unknown.

Germline V gene lookup returns CDR1 DFQATT and CDR2 SNEGSKA (reference sequence). The CDR3 covers 17 residues. The ends lost 0 bases at V and 2 bases at J; junction bases unmatched: 10. TCRdb re-derived calls from the reads in MiXCR, one entry per CDR3 protein. The sample contains fewer than 900,000 distinct CDR3 sequences, about 29% of which appear only once. Overall study findings and caveats: Cumulated frequencies of public TCR beta families served to identify carriers of CMV plus the relevant HLA.

The material was cultured CD8+ T cells from PBMCs, obtained from culture after CMV antigen stimulation. The chain recombines TRBV20-1 with TRBJ2-3, with 8 bases matching TRBD2. This clonotype originated in a human donor in good health (CMV status not recorded). Some clones in this sample may be carry-over from other donors' samples. DNA of the CDR3: TGCAGTGCTAGAGATCGGGTAGCGGGGCGAGTCACAGATACGCAGTATTTT. Translating it yields CSARDRVAGRVTDTQYF.